Described below is a single TCR beta chain sequence and its context. This entry belongs to a study of T cells in Graves' hyperthyroidism and ophthalmopathy. Amplified TCR beta CDR3 regions derived from RNA transcripts. Initially, a first-round RT-PCR of the TCR CDR3 employed the HTBI primer set. Each CDR3 protein gets one entry after TCRdb re-called the multiplex PCR reads with MiXCR. The table lists about 620,000 distinct CDR3 sequences, 15% to 20% of them singletons. Trimming removed 0 bases from V and 0 bases from J, with 14 bases in between. Germline V gives CDR1 LGHNT, CDR2 FRNRAP. CDR3 size: 17 residues.

Sequenced material: blood. This TCR was sampled from a woman aged 25-40 years with Graves' hyperthyroidism. The chain recombines TRBV12-5 with TRBJ1-1, with D unresolved. The CDR3 DNA sequence: TGTGCTAGTGGTTTGGTAGTCGCCAGATTTATGAACACTGAAGCTTTCTTT. Translation gives CASGLVVARFMNTEAFF.